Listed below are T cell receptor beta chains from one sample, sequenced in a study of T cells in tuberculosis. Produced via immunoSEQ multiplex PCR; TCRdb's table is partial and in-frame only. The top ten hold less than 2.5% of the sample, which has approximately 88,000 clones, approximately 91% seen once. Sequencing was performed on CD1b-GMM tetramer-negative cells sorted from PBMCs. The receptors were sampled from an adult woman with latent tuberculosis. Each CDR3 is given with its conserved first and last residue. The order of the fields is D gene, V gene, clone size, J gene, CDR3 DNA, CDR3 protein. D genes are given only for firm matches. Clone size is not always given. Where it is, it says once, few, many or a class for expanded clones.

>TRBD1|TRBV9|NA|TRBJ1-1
TGTGCCAGCACCAGAACTGGACAGGGGAACACTGAAGCTTTCTTT
CASTRTGQGNTEAFF
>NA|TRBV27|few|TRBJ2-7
TGTGCCAGCAGTTTGGGGGGACGGGCCGAGCAGTACTTC
CASSLGGRAEQYF
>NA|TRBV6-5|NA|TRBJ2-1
TGTGCCAGCAGTTACGACAACTACAATGAGCAGTTCTTC
CASSYDNYNEQFF
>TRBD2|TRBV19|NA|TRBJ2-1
TGTGCCAGTAGTGGCGGGGGGATAAATAATGAGCAGTTCTTC
CASSGGGINNEQFF
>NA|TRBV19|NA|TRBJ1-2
TGTGCCAGTACCATGACTGGGGGGGCAAGAAGGGGCTACACCTTC
CASTMTGGARRGYTF
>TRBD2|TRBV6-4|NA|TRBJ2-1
TGTGCCAGCAGTCAAACCCGACTAGCGGGGAACAATGAGCAGTTCTTC
CASSQTRLAGNNEQFF
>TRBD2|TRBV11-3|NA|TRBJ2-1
TGTGCCAGCAGCCCAGGACTAGCGGGAATATACAATGAGCAGTTCTTC
CASSPGLAGIYNEQFF
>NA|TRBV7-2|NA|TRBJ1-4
TGTGCCAGCAGCTTAGTACCGGGGTCACCTAATGAAAAACTGTTTTTT
CASSLVPGSPNEKLFF
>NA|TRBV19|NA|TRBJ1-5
TGTGCCACGACAAGGGGGAAATTCAATAGCAATCAGCCCCAGCATTTT
CATTRGKFNSNQPQHF
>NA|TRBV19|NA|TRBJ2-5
TGTGCCAGTAGCAAGTCAGGGGAACTCCAAGAGACCCAGTACTTC
CASSKSGELQETQYF
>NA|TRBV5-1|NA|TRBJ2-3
TGCGCCAGCAGCGCGGACTCAGATACGCAGTATTTT
CASSADSDTQYF
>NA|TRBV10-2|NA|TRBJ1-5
TGCGCCAGCAGTGAGGTGGCGGGCAATCAGCCCCAGCATTTT
CASSEVAGNQPQHF
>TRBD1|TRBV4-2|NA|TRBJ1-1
TGTGCCAGCAGCCGAGGGGGACAGGGTCTTACTGAAGCTTTCTTT
CASSRGGQGLTEAFF
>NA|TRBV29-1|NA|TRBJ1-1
TGCAGCGTTCAAACCATCATGAACACCGAAGCTTTCTTT
CSVQTIMNTEAFF
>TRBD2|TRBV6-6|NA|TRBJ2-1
TGTGCCAGCAGTCAAGCGGGGGGGAAGTATGAGCAGTTCTTC
CASSQAGGKYEQFF
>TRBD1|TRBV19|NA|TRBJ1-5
TGTGCCAGTGAGAGACAGGGAAGGAGACAGCCCCAGCATTTT
CASERQGRRQPQHF
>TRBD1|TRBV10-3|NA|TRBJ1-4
TGTGCCATCAGTGAGTCGGGGACAGTTAATGAAAAACTGTTTTTT
CAISESGTVNEKLFF
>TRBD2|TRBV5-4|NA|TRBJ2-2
TGTGCCAGCAGCTCAAAAAGCGGGGGGTTTAATACGCCCACCGGGGAGCTGTTTTTT
CASSSKSGGFNTPTGELFF
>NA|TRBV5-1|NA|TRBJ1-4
TGCGCCAGCAGCCCCGCCAGGGGCCCACCTAGTGAAAAACTGTTTTTT
CASSPARGPPSEKLFF
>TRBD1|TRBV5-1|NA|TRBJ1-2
TGCGCCAGCCGAACAAAACCCACAGGGGCGCAGGTCTATGGCTACACCTTC
CASRTKPTGAQVYGYTF
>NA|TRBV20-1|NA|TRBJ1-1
TGCAGTGCTACCGGCACTGAAGCTTTCTTT
CSATGTEAFF
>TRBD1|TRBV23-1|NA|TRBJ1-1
TGCGCCAGCACCCTACAGGGGTTGATCACTGAAGCTTTCTTT
CASTLQGLITEAFF
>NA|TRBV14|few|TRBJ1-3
TGTGCCAGCAGCCAAGTCGCAGGGTTTGGGGGAAACACCATATATTTT
CASSQVAGFGGNTIYF
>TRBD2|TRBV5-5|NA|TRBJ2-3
TGTGCCAGCAGCGTGGCGGGGGGCACAGATACGCAGTATTTT
CASSVAGGTDTQYF
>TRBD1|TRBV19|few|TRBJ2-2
TGTGCCAGTACCCCCGGGACAGTTAGATCGAACACCGGGGAGCTGTTTTTT
CASTPGTVRSNTGELFF
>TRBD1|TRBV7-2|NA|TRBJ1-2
TGTGCCAGCAGCAAAACAGGGGATGGTGGCTACACCTTC
CASSKTGDGGYTF
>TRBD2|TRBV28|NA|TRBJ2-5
TGTGCCAGCAGTGCTAGCGGGGGGGGACAAGAGACCCAGTACTTC
CASSASGGGQETQYF
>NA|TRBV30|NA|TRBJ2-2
TGTGCCTGGAGTGTACCGAGGCTCAGGAACACCGGGGAGCTGTTTTTT
CAWSVPRLRNTGELFF
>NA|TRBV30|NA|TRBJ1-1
TGTGCCTGGAGTGGTCGGAGCACTGAAGCTTTCTTT
CAWSGRSTEAFF
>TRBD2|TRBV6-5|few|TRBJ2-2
TGTGCCAGCAGCCTACTAGCGGGGGGCCCCGGGGAGCTGTTTTTT
CASSLLAGGPGELFF
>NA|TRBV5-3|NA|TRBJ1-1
TGTGCCAGAAGCTTGGGACGGTTGGCGGCCGGACGGGGAAACACTGAAGCTTTCTTT
CARSLGRLAAGRGNTEAFF
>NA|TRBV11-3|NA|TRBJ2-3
TGTGCCAGCAGCTCTGGACAAGGCGCAGATACGCAGTATTTT
CASSSGQGADTQYF
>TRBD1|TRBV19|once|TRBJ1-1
TGTGCCAGTAGTATATGGTCCGGGACAGGGGGAAGATTGAACACTGAAGCTTTCTTT
CASSIWSGTGGRLNTEAFF
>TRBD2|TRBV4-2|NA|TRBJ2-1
TGTGCCAGCAGCCGGCTAGCGGGGACCTACAATGAGCAGTTCTTC
CASSRLAGTYNEQFF
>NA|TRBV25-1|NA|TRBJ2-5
TGTGCCAGCAGTTATAGGGGGGAGACCCAGTACTTC
CASSYRGETQYF
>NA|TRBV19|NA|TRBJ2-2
TGTGCCAGTAGTAGTCTGGGCGGGGGCCTCCGCGGCGGGGAGCTGTTTTTT
CASSSLGGGLRGGELFF